This entry lists 30 T cell receptor beta chains sequenced from one sample in a study of CD8+ T cells in alopecia areata. Following extraction, RNA underwent reverse transcription to cDNA, which served as the sequencing template. Here immunoSEQ multiplex PCR was the method, and the copy in TCRdb shows in-frame clones only, minus some. The sample carries 100,000 to 150,000 clones, roughly 57% recorded once. Noted treatment: oral pan-JAK inhibitor, 5-10 mg twice daily. The material was CD4+ T cells sorted from blood, obtained at week 4, from a patient treated with tofacitinib. These receptors were collected from a human donor with alopecia areata.

The gene calls are TRBV7-9 and TRBJ2-4; no clear D gene. CDR3 length equals 10 residues. CDR1 and CDR2 (germline): SEHNR, FQNEAQ (reference sequence). V was cut by 5 bases and J by 16 bases, with 12 bases left in between. The DNA for the CDR3 is TGTGCCAGCAGCCGTCATATACTTTACTTC. Amino acid sequence: CASSRHILYF.

The sample holds a few counts of this clone. The genes are TRBV27 and TRBJ2-5; 7 bases are shared with TRBD1. The CDR3 is 15 amino acids. The V and J ends lost 6 bases and 4 bases, in that order; junction bases with no gene match: 11. CDR1 is MNHEY and CDR2 is SMNVEV in the germline V gene (reference sequence). This CDR3 reads CASRTIQGKGETQYF. The DNA for the CDR3 is TGTGCCAGCAGAACGATACAGGGGAAGGGAGAGACCCAGTACTTC.

The chain is built from TRBV30 and TRBJ1-3; D perhaps matches TRBD1 (6 bases). Deletions cut 7 bases from V and 0 bases from J, with 10 bases between. The CDR3 covers 13 residues. Germline V gene sequence: CDR1 GTSNPN, CDR2 SVGIG (reference sequence). This chain's CDR3 is CALDRLSGNTIYF. Written as DNA, the CDR3 is TGTGCCTTGGACAGACTCTCTGGAAACACCATATATTTT. The whole variable domain, remainder taken from reference TRBV30 and TRBJ1-3, is SQTIHQWPATLVQPVGSPLSLECTVEGTSNPNLYWYRQAAGRGLQLLFYSVGIGQISSEVPQNLSASRPQDRQFILSSKKLLLSDSGFYLCALDRLSGNTIYFGEGSWLTVV.

The chain recombines TRBV4-1 with TRBJ2-1; 7 bases map to TRBD2. CDR1 and CDR2 (germline): MGHRA, YSYEKL. The CDR3 consists of 16 residues. V shed 1 base, J shed 12 bases, and the junction held 15 bases outside the gene matches. The CDR3 DNA is TGCGCCAGCAGCCAAGGCCGGGCTAGCGGAAGGGTGTCGCAGTTCTTC. Protein product: CASSQGRASGRVSQFF.

This rearrangement joins TRBV5-5 to TRBJ2-7, with TRBD1 identical over 10 bases. The CDR3 totals 14 residues. Germline loops: CDR1 SGHKS, CDR2 YYEKEE (reference sequence). The J segment lost 3 bases and the V segment lost 5 bases, leaving 5 bases of the junction unmatched. The CDR3 bases are TGTGCCAGCAGAGGGGACAGGGGACACTACGAGCAGTACTTC. This encodes CASRGDRGHYEQYF.

The rearrangement uses TRBV15 and TRBJ1-1; 7 nucleotides align to TRBD1. From germline, CDR1 is LNHNV and CDR2 YYDKDF (reference sequence). V was clipped by 0 bases and J by 5 bases; unmatched bases: 6. The CDR3 is made up of 15 amino acids. CDR3 residues: CATSRDLHRGTEAFF. The CDR3 DNA is TGTGCCACCAGCAGAGATCTCCACAGGGGTACTGAAGCTTTCTTT. The whole variable domain, remainder taken from reference TRBV15 and TRBJ1-1, is DAMVIQNPRYQVTQFGKPVTLSCSQTLNHNVMYWYQQKSSQAPKLLFHYYDKDFNNEADTPDNFQSRRPNTSFCFLDIRSPGLGDTAMYLCATSRDLHRGTEAFFGQGTRLTVV.

This clone was seen only a few times. The V call is TRBV2, the J call TRBJ2-6, with D hard to call. Germline assignment: CDR1 SNHLY and CDR2 FYNNEI. The ends were cut back, 2 bases at V and 0 bases at J, with 5 bases in the middle. The CDR3 has 15 residues. CDR3 region: CASSELVSGANVLTF. The CDR3 DNA is TGTGCCAGCAGTGAATTGGTCTCTGGGGCCAACGTCCTGACTTTC.

The chain carries TRBV4-3 and TRBJ2-3; D might be TRBD2 (5 bases). V was pared by 8 bases and J by 4 bases, with 13 bases between. Germline V gives CDR1 LGHNA, CDR2 YSLEER. The CDR3 has 13 amino acids. CDR3 nucleotide sequence: TGCGCCAGCGATCCGGGGAGAGCAGATACGCAGTATTTT. Encoded protein: CASDPGRADTQYF.

The chain carries TRBV9 and TRBJ1-6; the D is unclear. The CDR3 runs 14 residues. The V gene lost 2 bases and the J gene lost 5 bases, with 8 bases spanning the gap. CDR1 is SGDLS, CDR2 YYNGEE, per germline. CDR3 sequence reads: CASSVYSNNSPLHF. DNA of the CDR3: TGTGCCAGCAGCGTCTACAGCAATAATTCACCCCTCCACTTT. Full variable domain (rest looked up from reference TRBV9 and TRBJ1-6): DSGVTQTPKHLITATGQRVTLRCSPRSGDLSVYWYQQSLDQGLQFLIQYYNGEERAKGNILERFSAQQFPDLHSELNLSSLELGDSALYFCASSVYSNNSPLHFGNGTRLTVT.

This clone was found a few times. The chain carries TRBV5-1 and TRBJ2-3, with D unresolved. Germline values: CDR1 SGHRS, CDR2 YFSETQ. V lost 3 bases and J 5 bases, leaving 7 bases between the germline ends. The CDR3 has 12 amino acids. The CDR3 bases are TGCGCCAGCAGCTCGCTCCAAGATACGCAGTATTTT. It yields the protein CASSSLQDTQYF.

This chain uses TRBV29-1 with TRBJ2-3, with unresolved D. The V and J ends lost 5 bases and 6 bases respectively, with 18 bases between them. Germline CDR1 SQVTM, CDR2 ANQGSEA. The CDR3 runs to 14 residues. DNA for the CDR3: TGCAGCGTTCTTGAAGATCCAAGGCGTGATACGCAGTATTTT. This encodes CSVLEDPRRDTQYF.

This chain uses TRBV29-1 with TRBJ2-7, with TRBD1 identical over 11 bases. The CDR3 extends over 17 amino acids. J lost 2 bases, V lost 4 bases, and 13 bases had no gene match. Looked up from germline, CDR1 is SQVTM and CDR2 is ANQGSEA. As DNA, the CDR3 is TGCAGCGTTGTCCGGGACAGGGGGAGTCCCCTTACCTACGAGCAGTACTTC. Its translation is CSVVRDRGSPLTYEQYF.

This chain links TRBV5-6 with TRBJ2-3, with 8 bases lining up with TRBD2. From germline, CDR1 is SGHDT and CDR2 YYEEEE. The CDR3 is 16 amino acids. V lost 0 bases to trimming and J lost 4 bases; unmatched junction nucleotides: 7. CDR3 nucleotides: TGTGCCAGCAGCTTGGTCGTAGCGGGGAGCCCAGATACGCAGTATTTT. Residues: CASSLVVAGSPDTQYF.

The V gene is TRBV9, the J gene TRBJ2-3; 8 bases agree with TRBD2. Germline loops: CDR1 SGDLS, CDR2 YYNGEE. The V and J ends lost 5 bases and 9 bases, in that order; junction bases with no gene match: 11. The CDR3 consists of 14 residues. The chain's CDR3 is CASSPAGAGRTQYF. The CDR3 nucleotides are TGTGCCAGCAGTCCAGCGGGGGCCGGCCGGACGCAGTATTTT.

The CDR3, as DNA: TGCGCCAGCAGCATGTGGACAGGGCGGACTGAAGCTTTCTTT. As protein: CASSMWTGRTEAFF. This chain links TRBV5-1 with TRBJ1-1; 8 nucleotides match TRBD1. J was trimmed by 5 bases and V by 4 bases; bases with no gene match: 7. Germline assignment: CDR1 SGHRS and CDR2 YFSETQ. CDR3 length equals 14 residues.

This clone was detected only a few times. This sequence joins TRBV7-8 and TRBJ1-2; D uncertain. The CDR3 has 14 residues. Deletions cut 1 base from V and 2 bases from J, with 8 bases between. Germline assignment: CDR1 SGHVS and CDR2 FQNEAQ. CDR3 amino acids: CASSLVDGNYGYTF. In DNA, the CDR3 is TGTGCCAGCAGCTTAGTGGACGGGAACTATGGCTACACCTTC.

CDR3: CASSPPSREKLFF. In DNA, the CDR3 is TGCGCCAGCAGCCCGCCCTCCAGGGAAAAACTGTTTTTT. The chain recombines TRBV4-3 with TRBJ1-4; D is unclear. Trimming left V 4 bases short and J 8 bases short, with 11 bases between. Germline-derived CDR1 and CDR2 are LGHNA and YSLEER. The CDR3 spans 13 residues.

This chain links TRBV4-1 with TRBJ2-5; D assignment may be TRBD1 or TRBD2 (6 bases each). The germline V gene encodes CDR1 MGHRA and CDR2 YSYEKL. The CDR3 is 13 residues long. Trimming pared 5 bases from V and 4 bases from J, leaving 11 bases between. The CDR3 DNA reads TGCGCCAGCAGCACACCGGGGGCAGAGACCCAGTACTTC. Translation gives CASSTPGAETQYF.

This chain connects TRBV29-1 to TRBJ2-1; D possibly corresponds to TRBD1 (6 bases). The V gene's germline CDR1 is SQVTM and CDR2 ANQGSEA. There are 13 residues in the CDR3. Trimming cost V 7 bases and J 2 bases, with 12 bases left between them. The chain's CDR3 is CSARTAAYNEQFF. The CDR3 DNA reads as TGCAGCGCCCGGACAGCGGCCTACAATGAGCAGTTCTTC.

The chain carries TRBV7-2 and TRBJ2-1, with 9 bases aligning to TRBD2. CDR3 length: 15 amino acids. V lost 4 bases to trimming and J lost 6 bases; unmatched junction nucleotides: 7. CDR1 SGHTA and CDR2 FQGNSA come from the germline V gene. CDR3: CASSSIAGVANEQFF. The DNA for the CDR3 is TGTGCCAGCAGCTCAATAGCGGGAGTTGCCAATGAGCAGTTCTTC.

The CDR3 DNA sequence: TGTGCCAGCAGCCTTGGGGTAGGGGAAACCGGGGAGCTGTTTTTT. This translates into CASSLGVGETGELFF. The chain recombines TRBV7-7 with TRBJ2-2; TRBD1 might be the D (5 bases). Trimming removed 5 bases from V and 5 bases from J, with 15 bases in between. Germline loops: CDR1 SSHAT, CDR2 FNYEAQ (reference sequence). The CDR3 extends over 15 amino acids.

The V call is TRBV29-1, the J call TRBJ2-3; the D gene is possibly TRBD2 (5 bases). This CDR3 contains 12 residues. The V gene's germline CDR1 is SQVTM and CDR2 ANQGSEA. V lost 1 base and J 4 bases, leaving 6 bases between the germline ends. In DNA form, the CDR3 reads TGCAGCGTTGAAGGACTACCAGATACGCAGTATTTT. Residues: CSVEGLPDTQYF.

This clone was recorded at least ten times. CDR3 loop: CASSGDRGHEQYF. CDR3 DNA sequence: TGTGCCAGCAGCGGGGACAGGGGCCACGAGCAGTACTTC. V usage is TRBV7-2 and J usage is TRBJ2-7; TRBD1 agrees at 10 bases. CDR3 size: 13 residues. With V trimmed by 5 bases and J by 5 bases, 3 bases remained unmatched. Germline-derived CDR1 and CDR2 are SGHTA and FQGNSA.

V and J are TRBV27 and TRBJ2-1; D unclear. Germline assignment: CDR1 MNHEY and CDR2 SMNVEV (reference sequence). The CDR3 consists of 12 residues. V lost 6 bases and J lost 6, with 9 bases in between. The chain's CDR3 is CASSQASNEQFF. The CDR3 bases are TGTGCCAGCAGCCAGGCTAGCAATGAGCAGTTCTTC.

This clone was counted between two and nine times. V is TRBV19 and J is TRBJ2-3, with 8 bases aligning to TRBD2. The CDR3 is 14 residues long. The V segment lost 9 bases and the J segment 4 bases; nucleotides outside the gene matches: 9. In germline, CDR1 is LNHDA, CDR2 SQIVND (reference sequence). CDR3 DNA: TGTGCCAGCCGCGGACGGGGGGGCCCAGATACGCAGTATTTT. This sequence encodes CASRGRGGPDTQYF. Drawing the rest from reference TRBV19 and TRBJ2-3, the complete variable domain is DGGITQSPKYLFRKEGQNVTLSCEQNLNHDAMYWYRQDPGQGLRLIYYSQIVNDFQKGDIAEGYSVSREKKESFPLTVTSAQKNPTAFYLCASRGRGGPDTQYFGPGTRLTVL.

The chain has TRBV7-2 and TRBJ2-5; D remains unclear. The CDR3 is 14 amino acids. The ends were cut back, 0 bases at V and 5 bases at J, with 10 bases in the middle. Germline CDR1 is SGHTA and CDR2 is FQGNSA. Here the CDR3 DNA reads TGTGCCAGCAGCTTAGCCCGGACCGAGGAGACCCAGTACTTC. This encodes CASSLARTEETQYF.

The V call is TRBV30, the J call TRBJ1-1; D uncertain. CDR3 length: 12 residues. CDR1 and CDR2 from the germline V gene are GTSNPN and SVGIG (reference sequence). The V end lost 4 bases, the J end lost 1 base, and 7 bases lay between the germline ends. The CDR3 DNA follows: TGTGCCTGGACCTCAGGGAACACTGAAGCTTTCTTT. It yields the protein CAWTSGNTEAFF. Full variable domain (outside the CDR3, taken from reference TRBV30 and TRBJ1-1): SQTIHQWPATLVQPVGSPLSLECTVEGTSNPNLYWYRQAAGRGLQLLFYSVGIGQISSEVPQNLSASRPQDRQFILSSKKLLLSDSGFYLCAWTSGNTEAFFGQGTRLTVV.

This clone was seen more than once but under ten times. The V and J genes are TRBV4-3 and TRBJ1-2, with 7 bases aligning to TRBD1. The CDR3 extends over 15 amino acids. The germline gives CDR1 LGHNA, CDR2 YSLEER. V dropped 4 bases and J dropped 4; count of bases not matched to a gene: 9. The CDR3 DNA reads TGCGCCAGCAGCCGAGACCGGGACAGCAGCTATGGCTACACCTTC. This codes for CASSRDRDSSYGYTF.

The genes are TRBV7-2 and TRBJ2-7; 11 bases are shared with TRBD2. The length of the CDR3 is 18 residues. Trimming at V came to 1 base and at J to 3 bases, leaving 11 bases not matched to a gene. The germline gives CDR1 SGHTA, CDR2 FQGNSA. The CDR3, as DNA: TGTGCCAGCAGCTTAGAGGGACTAGCGGAAATCCTGGACTACGAGCAGTACTTC. Protein product: CASSLEGLAEILDYEQYF.

V usage is TRBV7-9 and J usage is TRBJ1-2; TRBD1 agrees at 9 bases. The V gene end was trimmed by 6 bases and the J gene end by 8 bases; junction bases not matched to a gene: 4. The length of the CDR3 is 12 residues. Germline V gives CDR1 SEHNR, CDR2 FQNEAQ (reference sequence). CDR3 sequence reads: CASSRDRDGYTF. DNA of the CDR3: TGTGCCAGCAGTAGGGACAGGGACGGCTACACCTTC.